The 28 T cell receptor beta chains presented below share a single source sample, sequenced in a study of identical twins. MiXCR, applied by TCRdb to the 5' RACE reads, yields one record per CDR3 protein. The sample includes some 730,000 distinct CDR3 sequences, 15% to 20% seen only once; the top ten take under 15%. The same sample was also studied in work on T cells expressing NK-cell markers.

Sequencing was done on a sample of PBMCs. The receptors shown here come from a woman between 18 and 29 years old in good health.

This clonotype was counted only a few times. The chain combines TRBV20-1 with TRBJ2-1; 10 bases align to TRBD2. Germline V lookup: CDR1 DFQATT, CDR2 SNEGSKA (reference sequence). The CDR3 length is 15 residues. Losses at the gene ends were 3 bases for V and 8 bases for J; bases not matched to a gene: 10. The CDR3 sequence: CSASGSGGRADEQFF. In DNA form, the CDR3 reads TGCAGTGCTAGCGGTAGCGGGGGGAGAGCGGATGAGCAGTTCTTC.

V usage is TRBV29-1 and J usage is TRBJ2-3; possible D gene TRBD1, 5 bases. Germline CDR1 and CDR2: SQVTM and ANQGSEA. The CDR3 consists of 14 residues. The V end lost 7 bases, the J end lost 1 base, and 15 bases lay between the germline ends. CDR3 sequence reads: CSAFRVVGTDTQYF. CDR3 sequence (DNA): TGCAGCGCTTTCAGGGTTGTCGGCACAGATACGCAGTATTTT.

The chain is built from TRBV5-1 and TRBJ1-1; 7 bases are shared with TRBD1. V lost 7 bases and J lost 7; bases outside the gene matches: 16. Germline lookup yields CDR1 SGHRS and CDR2 YFSETQ. This CDR3 contains 15 residues. CDR3 sequence (DNA): TGCGCCAGCCGACCGCAGGGACAGTCAAGTTTTGAAGCTTTCTTT. Translation: CASRPQGQSSFEAFF.

This clonotype was detected ten times or more. The chain has TRBV3-1 and TRBJ2-1, with a tentative D call TRBD1 (5 bases). The CDR3 is made up of 15 amino acids. The V and J ends lost 0 bases and 2 bases respectively, with 8 bases between them. From germline, CDR1 is LGHDT and CDR2 YNNKEL (reference sequence). The CDR3 coding sequence is TGTGCCAGCAGCCAAGAGGGGCTAGCCTACAATGAGCAGTTCTTC. It encodes CASSQEGLAYNEQFF.

The chain employs TRBV20-1 and TRBJ2-7; 10 nucleotides match TRBD2. The CDR3 has 14 residues. Losses at the gene ends were 6 bases for V and 6 bases for J; bases not matched to a gene: 11. Germline V gene lookup returns CDR1 DFQATT and CDR2 SNEGSKA (reference sequence). CDR3 in DNA: TGCAGTGCCCTACTAGCGGGACCAGAGAGCGAGCAGTACTTC. It translates to CSALLAGPESEQYF.

This clonotype showed up just a few times. CDR3 DNA sequence: TGTGCCAGCACCTCCGACAGGGGACAAGGCAATGAGCAGTTCTTC. This sequence encodes CASTSDRGQGNEQFF. The chain is built from TRBV7-2 and TRBJ2-1; 8 bases map to TRBD1. Germline V lookup: CDR1 SGHTA, CDR2 FQGNSA. The CDR3 has 15 residues. Germline trimming cut 7 bases from V and 6 bases from J; bases unmatched to any gene: 11.

The chain combines TRBV19 with TRBJ1-1; 8 nucleotides match TRBD1. CDR3 length: 14 amino acids. Germline values: CDR1 LNHDA, CDR2 SQIVND (reference sequence). The CDR3 region is CNSSIGQGNTEAFF. The CDR3 bases are TGTAACAGTAGTATCGGACAGGGCAACACTGAAGCTTTCTTT.

This clonotype came up a few times. The chain is built from TRBV7-2 and TRBJ2-7; D ambiguous. Germline V gives CDR1 SGHTA, CDR2 FQGNSA. The germline V and J ends were trimmed by 5 bases and 2 bases, with 13 bases remaining between them. This CDR3 region has 14 residues. The CDR3 DNA sequence: TGTGCCAGCAGCCGAACGGTCGAGCCCTACGAGCAGTACTTC. It is translated as CASSRTVEPYEQYF.

The chain joins TRBV6-6 to TRBJ2-3, with TRBD1 matching 9 bases. This CDR3 spans 13 amino acids. V shed 11 bases, J shed 4 bases, and the junction held 7 bases outside the gene matches. In germline, CDR1 is MNHNY, CDR2 SVGAGI (reference sequence). CDR3 bases: TGTGCCGGGCGGACAGGGGAGGCAGATACGCAGTATTTT. Protein: CAGRTGEADTQYF.

The chain couples TRBV6-5 to TRBJ2-3, with a possible D match to TRBD2 (5 bases). The V gene lost 3 bases and the J gene lost 0 bases, with 10 bases spanning the gap. The germline CDR1 and CDR2 sequences are MNHEY and SVGAGI. The CDR3 loop spans 15 amino acids. DNA for the CDR3: TGTGCCAGCAGTTATGGCGGGTCGAGCACAGATACGCAGTATTTT. Translated, it gives CASSYGGSSTDTQYF.

This clonotype was detected a few times. V gene TRBV5-1 combines with J gene TRBJ2-2; 8 bases map to TRBD2. V dropped 4 bases and J dropped 0; count of bases not matched to a gene: 5. The CDR3 is 16 amino acids. Germline V gene lookup returns CDR1 SGHRS and CDR2 YFSETQ. The CDR3 is CASSLNGGANTGELFF. The CDR3 DNA is TGCGCCAGCAGCCTCAACGGGGGGGCGAACACCGGGGAGCTGTTTTTT. The variable domain in full, with the rest retrieved from reference TRBV5-1 and TRBJ2-2, is KAGVTQTPRYLIKTRGQQVTLSCSPISGHRSVSWYQQTPGQGLQFLFEYFSETQRNKGNFPGRFSGRQFSNSRSEMNVSTLELGDSALYLCASSLNGGANTGELFFGEGSRLTVL.

The CDR3 DNA sequence: TGTGCCAGCAAGCGAGGCTCGGACACAGATACGCAGTATTTT. This sequence encodes CASKRGSDTDTQYF. The V gene is TRBV6-1, the J gene TRBJ2-3; D is unresolved. Germline V gene sequence: CDR1 MNHNS, CDR2 SASEGT. V was trimmed by 7 bases and J by 2 bases, leaving 13 bases between them. There are 14 residues in the CDR3.

A few counts support this clonotype. The chain joins TRBV12-3 or TRBV12-4 to TRBJ2-5; either TRBD1 or TRBD2 may supply D (5 bases each). Trimming took 3 bases from V and 7 from J, leaving 15 bases between them. The CDR3 sequence is 14 residues long. The CDR3 nucleotides read TGTGCCAGCAGTTTTACCGGGACGCCTTGGACCCAGTACTTC. Its translation is CASSFTGTPWTQYF.

Notes on this clonotype: At one boundary the junction diverges from the germline segment, which might be a read error. The chain links TRBV5-1 to TRBJ1-1, with D tentatively TRBD1 (5 bases). The length of the CDR3 is 14 residues. In germline, CDR1 is SGHRS, CDR2 YFSETQ. The CDR3 spells CASSPTTVNTEASF. The CDR3 DNA is TGCGCCAGCAGCCCGACGACAGTGAACACTGAAGCTTCCTTT.

The chain recombines TRBV13 with TRBJ2-7, with a weak D call TRBD1 (5 bases). The CDR3 is made up of 14 amino acids. Trimming left V 4 bases short and J 5 bases short, with 15 bases between. Germline CDR1 is PRHDT and CDR2 is FYEKMQ (reference sequence). CDR3 loop: CASSSRPGLHEQYF. The CDR3 region has the DNA TGTGCCAGCAGCTCCCGACCAGGGCTCCACGAGCAGTACTTC.

The rearrangement uses TRBV20-1 and TRBJ2-7, with D unresolved. The CDR3 spans 13 residues. CDR1 DFQATT and CDR2 SNEGSKA come from the germline V gene (reference sequence). V was trimmed by 1 base and J by 0 bases, leaving 7 bases between them. The CDR3: CSARGQHSYEQYF. CDR3 in DNA: TGCAGTGCTAGAGGCCAGCACTCCTACGAGCAGTACTTC.

There are many counts of this clonotype. The genes are TRBV12-3 or TRBV12-4 and TRBJ1-1; tentative D call: TRBD1 (5 bases). The V end was cut by 6 bases, the J end by 4 bases, with 12 bases between. The CDR3 has 13 residues. The CDR3: CASSWTTGTEAFF. In DNA form, the CDR3 reads TGTGCCAGCAGCTGGACAACGGGCACTGAAGCTTTCTTT.

This clonotype was observed a few times. This sequence joins TRBV12-3 or TRBV12-4 and TRBJ1-2; D is unresolved. The V gene lost 2 bases and the J gene lost 5 bases, with 9 bases spanning the gap. CDR3 length: 13 amino acids. The CDR3 DNA is TGTGCCAGCAGTTTAATCGGAGGATATGGCTACACCTTC. Residues: CASSLIGGYGYTF.

This clonotype came up many times. The V and J genes are TRBV10-3 and TRBJ2-1; TRBD2 aligns across 13 bases. The CDR3 is 15 amino acids. CDR1 and CDR2 (germline): ENHRY, SYGVKD. V was clipped by 2 bases and J by 5 bases; unmatched bases: 0. In nucleotides, the CDR3 is TGTGCCATCAGTGAGACTAGCGGGAGGGACAATGAGCAGTTCTTC. This translates into CAISETSGRDNEQFF.

This clonotype was observed a handful of times. J is TRBJ1-1 and V is TRBV3-1; D remains unclear. There are 13 residues in the CDR3. Per germline, CDR1 LGHDT and CDR2 YNNKEL (reference sequence). The V end was cut by 5 bases, the J end by 3 bases, with 10 bases between. The CDR3 region has the DNA TGTGCCAGCAGCAACCAGAGACACACTGAAGCTTTCTTT. It codes for CASSNQRHTEAFF.

This clonotype turned up a few times. The CDR3 protein is CASSLKGGGRKNTEAFF. The CDR3 bases are TGTGCCAGCAGCCTCAAGGGAGGGGGACGGAAGAACACTGAAGCTTTCTTT. The chain has TRBV3-1 and TRBJ1-1, with a tentative D call TRBD1 (6 bases). This CDR3 has 17 amino acids. V lost 4 bases to trimming and J lost 1 base, with 19 bases between them. CDR1 LGHDT and CDR2 YNNKEL come from the germline V gene (reference sequence).

The chain couples TRBV4-3 to TRBJ2-5; 7 nucleotides align to TRBD2. The CDR3 contains 14 residues. V was clipped by 0 bases and J by 5 bases; unmatched bases: 3. CDR1 is LGHNA and CDR2 is YSLEER in the germline V gene. Here the CDR3 reads CASSQEAGSETQYF. CDR3 in DNA: TGCGCCAGCAGCCAAGAAGCGGGATCGGAGACCCAGTACTTC.

This clonotype was found a few times. The rearrangement joins TRBV29-1 to TRBJ2-3, with D possibly called TRBD1 or TRBD2 (5 bases each). This CDR3 comprises 14 residues. Germline assignment: CDR1 SQVTM and CDR2 ANQGSEA. V shed 7 bases and J shed 4 bases, with 18 bases lying between them. CDR3 bases: TGCAGCGACCTCAAACAGGACTTAGCAGATACGCAGTATTTT. Translating it yields CSDLKQDLADTQYF.

V and J are TRBV7-8 and TRBJ2-4; 7 bases match TRBD2. Trimming at V came to 5 bases and at J to 9 bases, leaving 13 bases not matched to a gene. There are 15 residues in the CDR3. Germline lookup yields CDR1 SGHVS and CDR2 FQNEAQ. The CDR3 coding sequence is TGTGCCAGCAGCGGTATGGGAGGGGTAACGGGCATTCAGTACTTC. Its protein product is CASSGMGGVTGIQYF.

This clonotype has a handful of counts. The chain is built from TRBV12-3 or TRBV12-4 and TRBJ1-2; D is uncertain. V was shortened by 5 bases and J by 8 bases, with 15 bases between the two germline ends. CDR3 size: 13 residues. CDR3 in DNA: TGTGCCAGCAGTCTCCGGAGGTCTTACGGCTACACCTTC. Translation: CASSLRRSYGYTF.

This clonotype was counted a few times. The chain links TRBV7-2 to TRBJ2-4; 14 bases match TRBD2. V lost 4 bases, J lost 1 base, and 3 bases stayed unmatched. The germline V gene has CDR1 SGHTA and CDR2 FQGNSA. The CDR3 spans 17 residues. The CDR3 region has the DNA TGTGCCAGCAGCTCGCGGACTAGCGGGGGGGCCAAAAACATTCAGTACTTC. Amino acids: CASSSRTSGGAKNIQYF.

On this clonotype: It may be a read error: a sequence one base away is much more abundant. This rearrangement joins TRBV7-9 to TRBJ2-1; no firm D call. The germline gives CDR1 SEHNR, CDR2 FQNEAQ (reference sequence). Trimming removed 4 bases at V and 5 bases at J, with 6 bases between. This CDR3 is built from 12 residues. The CDR3 sequence: CASSSTDNEQFF. CDR3 DNA: TGTGCCAGCAGCTCGACGGACAATGAGCAGTTCTTC.

J is TRBJ2-1 and V is TRBV29-1; a weak D match, TRBD2 (6 bases). V dropped 5 bases and J dropped 0 bases, with 20 bases sitting between them. The CDR3 covers 17 residues. Germline V gene lookup returns CDR1 SQVTM and CDR2 ANQGSEA. The CDR3, as DNA: TGCAGCGTTATAGGCAAAACGGGGGTAGGCTCCTACAATGAGCAGTTCTTC. Protein product: CSVIGKTGVGSYNEQFF.